This T cell receptor beta chain was sequenced during a study of T cell repertoires in cytomegalovirus infection. Study findings and constraints: Summed frequency of shared TCR beta families picked out CMV carriers who also had the relevant HLA.

TCRdb passed the reads through MiXCR, listing each CDR3 protein once. The sample lists fewer than 1,000,000 distinct CDR3 sequences; roughly a third were seen once. A word on this clonotype: Antigen unknown.

CDR3 size: 13 residues. Trimming stripped 10 bases from V and 1 base from J, with 10 bases between. The chain carries TRBV12-3 or TRBV12-4 and TRBJ2-2, with D perhaps given as TRBD1 or TRBD2 (5 bases each). The sequenced sample was cultured CD8+ T cells from PBMCs, obtained from culture after CMV antigen stimulation. This sequence was found in a human donor in good health (CMV status not recorded). Some clones in this sample may be carry-over from other donors' samples. CDR3 amino acids: CAIGTENTGELFF. The DNA for the CDR3 is TGTGCCATTGGGACCGAGAACACCGGGGAGCTGTTTTTT.